What follows is one TCR beta chain and its context. A read error may be the cause here, since a much bigger clone is one base away. The CDR3 length is 14 residues. The sample comes from a study of T cells in Graves' hyperthyroidism and ophthalmopathy. Subjects with ophthalmopathy showed a Clinical Activity Score no lower than 3, a NOSPECS grade no lower than 4, and a duration shorter than 3 months. RNA transcripts were the template for amplifying TCR beta CDR3 regions. TCR CDR3 regions were first amplified by RT-PCR with HTBI primers. TCRdb re-analysed the multiplex PCR reads in MiXCR, keeping a single row per CDR3 protein. The data hold hundreds of thousands of distinct CDR3 sequences, with under 15% observed a single time.

The source is a woman aged 35 to 49 with Graves' ophthalmopathy. The chain uses TRBV12-3 or TRBV12-4 and TRBJ2-5, with D maybe TRBD2 (6 bases). Sequencing used blood. CDR3 sequence (DNA): TGTGCCAGCAGTTTATACGGAGGGCAAGGGACCCAGTACTTC. It translates to CASSLYGGQGTQYF.